The T cell receptor beta chain under discussion was sequenced for a study of response to subunit inactivated influenza vaccine. TCRdb ran MiXCR on the RT-PCR reads and lists one entry per CDR3 protein. The table has about 540,000 distinct CDR3 sequences, around 21% seen once. A further study also used this sample, focusing on T cells expressing NK-cell markers. That study adds: As the method of synthesis, 5'RACE template switching with UMIs yielded TCR beta cDNA.

The sample was CD4+ T cells sorted from PBMCs, taken roughly 12 days after vaccination. This receptor was taken from a man aged 50-59 years who received an inactivated influenza vaccine.

CDR3 DNA: TGCAGTGCAACGGGACTAGCGGCCTACGAGCAGTACTTC. Translation: CSATGLAAYEQYF. The chain joins TRBV20-1 to TRBJ2-7, with TRBD2 matching 11 bases. J was trimmed by 2 bases and V by 6 bases; bases with no gene match: 3. The germline V gene encodes CDR1 DFQATT and CDR2 SNEGSKA (reference sequence). This CDR3 is built from 13 residues.